The 18 T cell receptor beta chains below come from one sample, sequenced in a study of T cells in Graves' hyperthyroidism and ophthalmopathy. Amplification targeted TCR beta CDR3 regions from RNA transcripts. Carried out on the TCR CDR3, a first-round RT-PCR used the HTBI primer set. TCRdb passed the multiplex PCR reads through MiXCR, listing each CDR3 protein once. The sample yields approximately 700,000 distinct CDR3 sequences, around 17% seen once. The specimen was blood. The receptor set was obtained from a man aged 18 to 35 with Graves' hyperthyroidism.

There are many counts of this clonotype. The chain has TRBV20-1 and TRBJ2-5; no clear D. The CDR3 totals 13 residues. Trimming removed 3 bases from V and 4 bases from J, with 12 bases in between. Germline-derived CDR1 and CDR2 are DFQATT and SNEGSKA (reference sequence). CDR3 amino acids: CSASRRWAETQYF. DNA for the CDR3: TGCAGTGCTAGTAGACGGTGGGCAGAGACCCAGTACTTC.

This clonotype was counted at least ten times. The V call is TRBV28, the J call TRBJ2-7; 8 nucleotides line up with TRBD1. Germline assignment: CDR1 MDHEN and CDR2 SYDVKM. V dropped 2 bases and J dropped 3; count of bases not matched to a gene: 9. CDR3 length: 16 amino acids. The CDR3 sequence: CASSLGQGKWVYEQYF. Written as DNA, the CDR3 is TGTGCCAGCAGTTTAGGACAGGGAAAATGGGTCTACGAGCAGTACTTC.

Details on this clonotype: A read error may be the cause here, since a much bigger clone is one base away. This chain uses TRBV30 with TRBJ1-4, with D maybe TRBD1 (6 bases). This CDR3 has 15 amino acids. Germline-derived CDR1 and CDR2 are GTSNPN and SVGIG (reference sequence). The CDR3 sequence: CAWSVIGGLREKLLF. CDR3 nucleotide sequence: TGTGCCTGGAGTGTGATCGGGGGGCTTCGGGAAAAACTGCTTTTT.

There are many counts of this clonotype. The V gene is TRBV28, the J gene TRBJ2-7; tentatively, D is TRBD2 (6 bases). The germline gives CDR1 MDHEN, CDR2 SYDVKM. Trimming cost V 11 bases and J 0 bases, with 11 bases left between them. This CDR3 contains 12 residues. The CDR3: CAVWEDSYEQYF. The CDR3 nucleotides read TGTGCCGTATGGGAGGACTCCTACGAGCAGTACTTC.

This clonotype was detected ten times or more. For the CDR3, the DNA is TGTGCCAGCAGAATCTCGGGGACCGGGGAGCTGTTTTTT. This codes for CASRISGTGELFF. The genes are TRBV6-1 and TRBJ2-2, with D possibly being TRBD2 (5 bases). Trimming removed 6 bases from V and 5 bases from J, with 10 bases in between. CDR1 MNHNS and CDR2 SASEGT come from the germline V gene. The CDR3 sequence is 13 residues long.

The rearrangement uses TRBV20-1 and TRBJ1-5; no reliable D call. Germline V lookup: CDR1 DFQATT, CDR2 SNEGSKA (reference sequence). Trimming left V 6 bases short and J 7 bases short, with 16 bases between. The CDR3 spans 13 residues. CDR3 amino acids: CSAIVAQEQPQHF. CDR3 nucleotide sequence: TGCAGTGCCATCGTAGCTCAGGAGCAGCCCCAGCATTTT.

The rearrangement links TRBV28 to TRBJ2-7, with D possibly TRBD1 on 6 matching bases. V was clipped by 7 bases and J by 2 bases, with 12 bases between them. Germline V gene sequence: CDR1 MDHEN, CDR2 SYDVKM. This CDR3 region has 13 residues. The CDR3 DNA reads as TGTGCCAGCACCGGACAGAGACCCTACGAGCAGTACTTC. Protein sequence: CASTGQRPYEQYF.

The sample holds one count of this clonotype. The chain links TRBV6-1 to TRBJ1-5, with a possible D match to TRBD1 (6 bases). The CDR3 contains 16 residues. Germline CDR1 is MNHNS and CDR2 is SASEGT. V dropped 2 bases and J dropped 4 bases, with 15 bases sitting between them. This CDR3 reads CASSELAGTYNQPQHF. The CDR3 nucleotides are TGTGCCAGCAGTGAATTAGCCGGGACATATAATCAGCCCCAGCATTTT.

The chain employs TRBV3-1 and TRBJ1-1; D ambiguous. The length of the CDR3 is 14 residues. The germline CDR1 and CDR2 sequences are LGHDT and YNNKEL (reference sequence). V dropped 0 bases and J dropped 1 base, with 6 bases sitting between them. This CDR3 reads CASSQEVKNTEAFF. The CDR3 DNA reads TGTGCCAGCAGCCAAGAAGTCAAGAACACTGAAGCTTTCTTT.

In its sample, this clonotype was seen a few times. The chain couples TRBV9 to TRBJ1-1; tentatively, D is TRBD1 (5 bases). V dropped 7 bases and J dropped 0 bases, with 13 bases sitting between them. The CDR3 length is 14 residues. Germline assignment: CDR1 SGDLS and CDR2 YYNGEE. For the CDR3, the DNA is TGTGCCAGCGGGTCGGGGGTTCTGAACACTGAAGCTTTCTTT. Translated: CASGSGVLNTEAFF.

In this sample, this clonotype turned up a few times. The rearrangement links TRBV27 to TRBJ2-1; 10 nucleotides line up with TRBD1. After removal of 3 bases from V and 8 bases from J, the junction contained 10 bases not matched to a gene. Per the germline V gene, CDR1 is MNHEY and CDR2 is SMNVEV (reference sequence). The CDR3 length is 16 residues. The CDR3 DNA follows: TGTGCCAGCAGTTTGATTCCGGGACAGGGGATGGATGAGCAGTTCTTC. Translated: CASSLIPGQGMDEQFF.

This clonotype occurred many times. The chain has TRBV30 and TRBJ2-1, with 8 nucleotides matching TRBD1. Germline V gene data show CDR1 as GTSNPN and CDR2 as SVGIG (reference sequence). The trim removed 2 bases at V and 6 bases at J, leaving 6 bases unmatched. This CDR3 is built from 14 residues. In DNA, the CDR3 is TGTGCCTGGAGTCCAGGGGGCGATAGCAATGAGCAGTTCTTC. Its protein product is CAWSPGGDSNEQFF.

At least ten counts were recorded for this clonotype. The genes are TRBV2 and TRBJ2-3, with D possibly called TRBD1 or TRBD2 (6 bases each). CDR1 and CDR2 from the germline V gene are SNHLY and FYNNEI. V was shortened by 10 bases and J by 8 bases, with 16 bases between the two germline ends. CDR3 size: 12 residues. The CDR3 sequence is CANSGRGLTQYF. CDR3 nucleotide sequence: TGTGCCAATTCAGGACGGGGGCTTACGCAGTATTTT.

Concerning this clonotype itself: A read error may be the cause here, since a much bigger clone is one base away. Here the CDR3 reads CASSFGTDRGYGCTF. The CDR3 DNA reads as TGTGCCAGCAGTTTTGGGACAGACCGTGGTTATGGCTGCACCTTC. The chain uses TRBV28 and TRBJ1-2, with TRBD1 identical over 7 bases. CDR1 and CDR2 from the germline V gene are MDHEN and SYDVKM. The CDR3 is 15 amino acids.

This clonotype came up many times. The chain links TRBV6-2 or TRBV6-3 to TRBJ2-5; 7 nucleotides match TRBD2. The V gene end was trimmed by 6 bases and the J gene end by 2 bases; junction bases not matched to a gene: 6. Germline CDR1 is MNHEY and CDR2 is SVGEGT. This CDR3 is built from 14 residues. The CDR3 DNA is TGTGCCAGCAGAAGCCTAGCGGTACAAGAGACCCAGTACTTC. Protein: CASRSLAVQETQYF.

This chain links TRBV29-1 with TRBJ2-3; TRBD2 matches at 8 bases. Trimming took 4 bases from V and 9 from J; bases not matched to a gene: 6. Germline V gene sequence: CDR1 SQVTM, CDR2 ANQGSEA. The CDR3 runs to 12 residues. CDR3 DNA sequence: TGCAGCGTTGGGCTAGCGGGTGCCACGCAGTATTTT. It translates to CSVGLAGATQYF.

In this sample, this clonotype turned up many times. DNA for the CDR3: TGTGCCAGCTTATACGAGCAGTACTTC. Its protein is CASLYEQYF. The rearrangement uses TRBV12-3 or TRBV12-4 and TRBJ2-7; D call uncertain. This CDR3 has 9 residues. The ends were cut back, 8 bases at V and 4 bases at J, with 3 bases in the middle.

This clonotype was seen a handful of times. The chain employs TRBV29-1 and TRBJ1-2; D gene uncertain. CDR1 and CDR2 from the germline V gene are SQVTM and ANQGSEA. Trimming took off 7 bases at V and 5 bases at J, with 17 bases between the two ends. The CDR3 spans 13 residues. The CDR3 bases are TGCAGCGCAGCCCTCCGGGCCACTTATGGCTACACCTTC. This gives the protein CSAALRATYGYTF.